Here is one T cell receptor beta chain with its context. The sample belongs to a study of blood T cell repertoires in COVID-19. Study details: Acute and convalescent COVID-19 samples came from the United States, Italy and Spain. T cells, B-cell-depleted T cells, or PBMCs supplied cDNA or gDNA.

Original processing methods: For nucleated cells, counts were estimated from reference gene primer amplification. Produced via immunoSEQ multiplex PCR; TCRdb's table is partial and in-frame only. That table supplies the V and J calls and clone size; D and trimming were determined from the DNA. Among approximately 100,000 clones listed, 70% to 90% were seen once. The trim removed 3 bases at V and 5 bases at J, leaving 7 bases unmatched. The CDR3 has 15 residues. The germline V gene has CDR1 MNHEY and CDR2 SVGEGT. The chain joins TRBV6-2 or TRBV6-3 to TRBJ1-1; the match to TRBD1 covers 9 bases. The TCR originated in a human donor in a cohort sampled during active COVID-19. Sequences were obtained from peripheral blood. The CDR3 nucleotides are TGTGCCAGCAGTTATCAAGGGACAGGGTTGACTGAAGCTTTCTTT. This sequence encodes CASSYQGTGLTEAFF.